These 32 T cell receptor beta chains came from one sample sequenced in a study of T cell changes during pregnancy in multiple sclerosis. The protocol was immunoSEQ multiplex PCR, while the TCRdb copy is restricted to in-frame clones and leaves out a portion. The table lists roughly 43,000 clones, 89% of them singletons. The sequences come from CD4+ T cells from peripheral blood mononuclear cells, collected after pregnancy. The receptors shown here come from a female donor with multiple sclerosis, enrolled in a pregnancy study.

This chain links TRBV6-5 with TRBJ2-1; TRBD1 might be the D (5 bases). The V and J ends lost 4 bases and 1 base respectively, with 11 bases between them. The CDR3 is made up of 15 amino acids. Looked up from germline, CDR1 is MNHEY and CDR2 is SVGAGI. CDR3 sequence (DNA): TGTGCCAGCAGTTCGACAGCTGAGTCCTACAATGAGCAGTTCTTC. Translated, it gives CASSSTAESYNEQFF.

The chain combines TRBV7-9 with TRBJ2-7; 7 nucleotides line up with TRBD1. V dropped 4 bases and J dropped 3; count of bases not matched to a gene: 6. The CDR3 extends over 14 amino acids. In germline, CDR1 is SEHNR, CDR2 FQNEAQ (reference sequence). The CDR3 loop reads CASSSTQGIYEQYF. As DNA, the CDR3 is TGTGCCAGCAGCTCCACACAGGGGATCTACGAGCAGTACTTC.

In its sample, this clone was seen a few times. The chain combines TRBV5-1 with TRBJ1-2, with 8 bases that match TRBD1. CDR1 and CDR2 from the germline V gene are SGHRS and YFSETQ. V trimming: 4 bases; J trimming: 8 bases; junction bases outside the gene matches: 7. This CDR3 has 13 amino acids. Written as DNA, the CDR3 is TGCGCCAGCAGCCCGGGACAGGCGGACGGCTACACCTTC. Protein sequence: CASSPGQADGYTF.

The chain joins TRBV4-3 to TRBJ2-1; 8 positions match TRBD2. Unmatched junction bases numbered 9, after V lost 6 bases and J lost 5 bases. Germline V gene sequence: CDR1 LGHNA, CDR2 YSLEER. This CDR3 has 15 amino acids. CDR3 sequence: CASSPPGLENNEQFF. The CDR3 coding sequence is TGCGCCAGCAGTCCCCCGGGACTAGAAAACAATGAGCAGTTCTTC.

This chain uses TRBV9 with TRBJ1-2; D unclear. This CDR3 region has 15 residues. Germline V lookup: CDR1 SGDLS, CDR2 YYNGEE. V gave up 4 bases and J gave up 0 bases, with 13 bases separating them. The CDR3 region has the DNA TGTGCCAGCAGCCCCCGGACCGGGACTAACTATGGCTACACCTTC. It specifies CASSPRTGTNYGYTF.

This sequence joins TRBV9 and TRBJ1-6; no firm D call. The V and J ends lost 0 bases and 13 bases respectively, with 11 bases between them. The CDR3 has 13 amino acids. Germline V lookup: CDR1 SGDLS, CDR2 YYNGEE. CDR3 DNA sequence: TGTGCCAGCAGCGTAGAGGCCGGCGGGCCCCTCCACTTT. Protein product: CASSVEAGGPLHF.

This chain links TRBV4-2 with TRBJ2-7; D is unresolved. The V end lost 4 bases, the J end lost 0 bases, and 7 bases lay between the germline ends. CDR1 is LGHNA, CDR2 YNFKEQ, per germline. The CDR3 loop spans 13 amino acids. The CDR3 is CASSPVSSYEQYF. The CDR3, as DNA: TGTGCCAGCAGCCCCGTGAGCTCCTACGAGCAGTACTTC.

The chain combines TRBV4-2 with TRBJ1-1, with 11 bases fitting TRBD1. The CDR3 has 16 amino acids. The V segment lost 3 bases and the J segment 5 bases; nucleotides outside the gene matches: 8. The V gene's germline CDR1 is LGHNA and CDR2 YNFKEQ. CDR3 bases: TGTGCCAGCAGCCATTCCACTGGACAGGGGGCAACTGAAGCTTTCTTT. Amino acid sequence: CASSHSTGQGATEAFF.

This chain links TRBV5-4 with TRBJ2-7; TRBD1 is a possible D gene (6 bases). The CDR3 length is 14 residues. The germline V gene has CDR1 SGHNT and CDR2 YYREEE (reference sequence). V was shortened by 4 bases and J by 3 bases, with 14 bases between the two germline ends. The CDR3 nucleotides are TGTGCCAGCAGCGGTACAGGGTCCGGCTACGAGCAGTACTTC. Its translation: CASSGTGSGYEQYF.

This clone has just one count. CDR3 nucleotide sequence: TGTGCCAGTAGTACCAGCAGGATGAGCGAGCAGTACTTC. It encodes CASSTSRMSEQYF. The gene calls are TRBV19 and TRBJ2-7; D gene uncertain. Trimming pared 4 bases from V and 6 bases from J, leaving 13 bases between. The CDR3 consists of 13 residues. The germline V gene has CDR1 LNHDA and CDR2 SQIVND (reference sequence).

The chain is built from TRBV27 and TRBJ2-5; perhaps TRBD2 as D (5 bases). The CDR3 has 16 residues. The V end lost 6 bases, the J end lost 5 bases, and 22 bases lay between the germline ends. Germline V CDR1 and CDR2: MNHEY, SMNVEV (reference sequence). The CDR3 loop is CASRALDWGRGETQYF. CDR3 DNA sequence: TGTGCCAGCAGAGCGCTGGACTGGGGTCGTGGGGAGACCCAGTACTTC.

V gene TRBV6-6 combines with J gene TRBJ2-3, with a possible D match to TRBD1 (6 bases). The V gene lost 3 bases and the J gene lost 1 base, with 11 bases spanning the gap. CDR3 size: 15 residues. Germline V gene lookup returns CDR1 MNHNY and CDR2 SVGAGI (reference sequence). The CDR3 protein is CASSYSGDGTDTQYF. CDR3 nucleotides: TGTGCCAGCAGTTATTCAGGGGATGGCACAGATACGCAGTATTTT.

CDR3 sequence (DNA): TGTGCCAGCAGTATCGGGACTGAAGCTTTCTTT. Its translation: CASSIGTEAFF. The V call is TRBV6-5, the J call TRBJ1-1; the D is unclear. Trimming removed 5 bases from V and 5 bases from J, with 6 bases in between. Looked up from germline, CDR1 is MNHEY and CDR2 is SVGAGI. This CDR3 comprises 11 residues.

The chain couples TRBV19 to TRBJ2-7; possible D gene TRBD2, 7 bases. V lost 7 bases, J lost 2 bases, and 15 bases lay in between. This CDR3 has 14 amino acids. Per germline, CDR1 LNHDA and CDR2 SQIVND (reference sequence). This CDR3 reads CASKSAGAPYEQYF. In DNA form, the CDR3 reads TGTGCCAGTAAGTCGGCGGGGGCCCCCTACGAGCAGTACTTC.

This chain uses TRBV10-3 with TRBJ2-1; possibly TRBD1 for D (5 bases). The CDR3 has 15 residues. The germline V and J ends were trimmed by 0 bases and 6 bases, with 12 bases remaining between them. CDR1 and CDR2 (germline): ENHRY, SYGVKD. CDR3 amino acids: CAISESLSRGNEQFF. DNA of the CDR3: TGTGCCATCAGTGAGTCACTTAGTAGGGGCAATGAGCAGTTCTTC.

The chain combines TRBV6-6 with TRBJ2-7, with 10 bases that match TRBD2. The CDR3 sequence is 14 residues long. J was trimmed by 5 bases and V by 2 bases; bases with no gene match: 3. Germline V gene data show CDR1 as MNHNY and CDR2 as SVGAGI (reference sequence). CDR3 in DNA: TGTGCCAGCAGTTACGGGCTAGCGGGAGACGAGCAGTACTTC. It translates to CASSYGLAGDEQYF.

This rearrangement joins TRBV7-9 to TRBJ1-2; the D gene is possibly TRBD1 (5 bases). This CDR3 is 11 amino acids long. Trimming removed 11 bases at V and 1 base at J, with 8 bases between. CDR1 and CDR2 (germline): SEHNR, FQNEAQ (reference sequence). The CDR3 coding sequence is TGTGCCGGGGCAGATAACTATGGCTACACCTTC. Its protein is CAGADNYGYTF.

V gene TRBV30 combines with J gene TRBJ1-1; weak D call: TRBD1 (5 bases). V was trimmed by 4 bases and J by 1 base, leaving 13 bases between them. CDR1 GTSNPN and CDR2 SVGIG come from the germline V gene (reference sequence). CDR3 length equals 14 residues. The CDR3: CAWKGWAPNTEAFF. The CDR3 DNA is TGTGCCTGGAAGGGGTGGGCACCGAACACTGAAGCTTTCTTT.

This clone was detected once. The rearrangement uses TRBV7-9 and TRBJ1-1, with D perhaps matching TRBD1 (6 bases). In germline, CDR1 is SEHNR, CDR2 FQNEAQ (reference sequence). With 1 base removed from V and 5 bases from J, the gap between germline ends came to 14 bases. The CDR3 length is 15 residues. The CDR3 DNA is TGTGCCAGCAGCTTAGTGTCAGGGGTGGAAACTGAAGCTTTCTTT. It is translated as CASSLVSGVETEAFF.

V gene TRBV30 combines with J gene TRBJ2-1; D might be TRBD2 (6 bases). Germline V CDR1 and CDR2: GTSNPN, SVGIG (reference sequence). Trimming removed 6 bases from V and 8 bases from J, with 11 bases in between. The length of the CDR3 is 11 residues. The CDR3 reads CACAGSDEQFF. Written as DNA, the CDR3 is TGTGCCTGCGCCGGGAGCGATGAGCAGTTCTTC. Full variable domain (rest looked up from reference TRBV30 and TRBJ2-1): SQTIHQWPATLVQPVGSPLSLECTVEGTSNPNLYWYRQAAGRGLQLLFYSVGIGQISSEVPQNLSASRPQDRQFILSSKKLLLSDSGFYLCACAGSDEQFFGPGTRLTVL.

The genes are TRBV30 and TRBJ1-2; tentatively, D is TRBD1 (6 bases). V was pared by 3 bases and J by 10 bases, with 12 bases between. This CDR3 is built from 11 residues. The germline V gene has CDR1 GTSNPN and CDR2 SVGIG (reference sequence). Here the CDR3 reads CAWSRDTVYTF. The CDR3 region has the DNA TGTGCCTGGAGCCGGGACACCGTCTACACCTTC.

The table lists this clone with a few counts. The V gene is TRBV5-4, the J gene TRBJ2-2; the D gene is possibly TRBD1 (6 bases). Germline CDR1 reads SGHNT; CDR2 reads YYREEE (reference sequence). The CDR3 covers 16 residues. The V and J ends lost 3 bases and 1 base respectively, with 13 bases between them. CDR3 nucleotide sequence: TGTGCCAGCAGCTCGAAACAGGGTAGGAACACCGGGGAGCTGTTTTTT. Encoded protein: CASSSKQGRNTGELFF.

In its sample, this clone was seen once. This rearrangement joins TRBV28 to TRBJ1-2, with 7 nucleotides matching TRBD1. Germline V gives CDR1 MDHEN, CDR2 SYDVKM. Trimming removed 1 base from V and 8 bases from J; junction bases left unmatched: 7. This CDR3 comprises 14 residues. In nucleotides, the CDR3 is TGTGCCAGCAGTTTATCGGAGGGGGCGGAGGGCTACACCTTC. It specifies CASSLSEGAEGYTF.

This chain connects TRBV10-1 to TRBJ2-7, with 9 bases lining up with TRBD2. The CDR3 loop spans 16 amino acids. Trimming took 2 bases from V and 4 from J; bases not matched to a gene: 9. Germline CDR1 is WNHNN and CDR2 is SYGVQD (reference sequence). For the CDR3, the DNA is TGCGCCAGCAGTGAGGGCCGACTAGCGGCGGGTTACGAGCAGTACTTC. Its translation is CASSEGRLAAGYEQYF.

The CDR3 DNA sequence: TGTGCCAGTAGCCTACAGGGTTTGGGGGTTAATCAGCCCCAGCATTTT. Its protein product is CASSLQGLGVNQPQHF. The chain uses TRBV19 and TRBJ1-5; D possibly corresponds to TRBD1 (6 bases). The germline gives CDR1 LNHDA, CDR2 SQIVND (reference sequence). The V end lost 6 bases, the J end lost 4 bases, and 19 bases lay between the germline ends. The CDR3 runs 16 residues.

This clone was counted a few times. The V call is TRBV6-6, the J call TRBJ2-3; D is possibly TRBD1 (5 bases). The CDR3 spans 16 residues. Per germline, CDR1 MNHNY and CDR2 SVGAGI (reference sequence). V was clipped by 6 bases and J by 0 bases, with 16 bases between them. DNA for the CDR3: TGTGCCAGCAGACCTTGGGGCAGCCCCAGCACAGATACGCAGTATTTT. Its protein is CASRPWGSPSTDTQYF.

The V and J genes are TRBV19 and TRBJ1-2, with 7 bases identical to TRBD1. The CDR3 extends over 15 amino acids. CDR1 and CDR2 (germline): LNHDA, SQIVND (reference sequence). The V and J ends lost 5 bases and 2 bases, in that order; junction bases with no gene match: 8. The CDR3 loop is CASSSAQTGNYGYTF. The CDR3 bases are TGTGCCAGTAGTTCGGCCCAGACAGGGAACTATGGCTACACCTTC.

This rearrangement joins TRBV5-1 to TRBJ2-7; the match to TRBD1 covers 7 bases. V shed 4 bases, J shed 0 bases, and the junction held 7 bases outside the gene matches. Germline CDR1 and CDR2: SGHRS and YFSETQ. The CDR3 is made up of 15 amino acids. The chain's CDR3 is CASSQGQSFSYEQYF. CDR3 nucleotide sequence: TGCGCCAGCAGCCAGGGACAGAGTTTCTCCTACGAGCAGTACTTC.

This chain links TRBV19 with TRBJ1-5; the D gene is possibly TRBD1 (6 bases). Germline loops: CDR1 LNHDA, CDR2 SQIVND (reference sequence). The CDR3 is 13 amino acids. Trimming shortened V by 5 bases and J by 7 bases, and 12 bases separated the two germline ends. The CDR3 sequence: CASSYRALQPQHF. Written as DNA, the CDR3 is TGTGCCAGTAGTTACAGGGCTTTACAGCCCCAGCATTTT.

This chain connects TRBV7-9 to TRBJ2-2; D may be TRBD2 (6 bases). V lost 5 bases and J 6 bases, leaving 16 bases between the germline ends. The CDR3 totals 15 residues. The V gene's germline CDR1 is SEHNR and CDR2 FQNEAQ (reference sequence). CDR3 sequence: CASSPPKRAAGELFF. In DNA, the CDR3 is TGTGCCAGCAGCCCCCCCAAGCGGGCTGCCGGGGAGCTGTTTTTT.

The gene calls are TRBV4-2 and TRBJ2-3; TRBD2 matches at 13 bases. With V trimmed by 4 bases and J by 2 bases, 6 bases remained unmatched. The germline CDR1 and CDR2 sequences are LGHNA and YNFKEQ. The CDR3 runs 17 residues. Here the CDR3 reads CASSRRGLAGDTDTQYF. DNA of the CDR3: TGTGCCAGCAGCCGCCGAGGACTAGCGGGAGACACAGATACGCAGTATTTT.

V is TRBV19 and J is TRBJ2-5, with a weak D call TRBD1 (5 bases). Germline values: CDR1 LNHDA, CDR2 SQIVND (reference sequence). The CDR3 covers 13 residues. The V end was cut by 5 bases, the J end by 1 base, with 8 bases between. For the CDR3, the DNA is TGTGCCAGTAGTCAGACAGTCCAAGAGACCCAGTACTTC. This sequence encodes CASSQTVQETQYF.